This T cell receptor beta chain is drawn from a study of blood T cell repertoires in COVID-19. CDR1 and CDR2 from the germline V gene are LNHDA and SQIVND (reference sequence). The CDR3 length is 14 residues. V lost 3 bases to trimming and J lost 3 bases; unmatched junction nucleotides: 3. This table comes from immunoSEQ multiplex PCR, and its TCRdb copy is limited to in-frame clones, with some not included. The sample lists about 310,000 clones, about 90% occurring once. The clonotype was recovered from a woman aged 30 to 39 who had recovered from COVID-19. The chain has TRBV19 and TRBJ1-2, with 8 bases lining up with TRBD1. The sequencing sample was made of PBMCs or T cells enriched from blood (not recorded which). The CDR3 region is CASSIRGPDYGYTF. CDR3 nucleotide sequence: TGTGCCAGTAGTATCAGGGGGCCGGACTATGGCTACACCTTC.